This T cell receptor beta chain was obtained from a study of T cell changes during pregnancy in multiple sclerosis. This table comes from immunoSEQ multiplex PCR, and its TCRdb copy is limited to in-frame clones, with some not included. The table lists just under 65,000 clones, roughly nine tenths of them singletons, with 1% to 1.5% in the top ten. The clonotype was recovered from a female donor in good health, enrolled as a control in a pregnancy study. This material consisted of peripheral blood, taken after pregnancy.

This CDR3 reads CASSLWSGLNEKLFF. DNA of the CDR3: TGTGCCAGCAGCTTATGGTCAGGGCTAAATGAAAAACTGTTTTTT. V gene TRBV7-2 combines with J gene TRBJ1-4, with a weak D call TRBD1 (5 bases). Trimming stripped 2 bases from V and 5 bases from J, with 12 bases between. CDR1 and CDR2 (germline): SGHTA, FQGNSA. This CDR3 region has 15 residues.